Listed below are T cell receptor beta chains from one sample, sequenced in a study of control samples from healthy donors and cancer patients. Generated by immunoSEQ multiplex PCR, the TCRdb table keeps only in-frame clones and is missing some. The sample comprises around 90,000 clones, over 75% of which are singletons, and 2.1% rests with the top ten. Sample: blood. The receptors shown here come from a woman aged 40 to 50 in good health. Each CDR3 is given with its conserved first and last residue. The D gene is left open where the match is weak. Expanded clones are given a class, and other clones once, few, many or no size at all.

CDR3 DNA,CDR3 protein,D gene,clone size,V gene,J gene
TGTGCCAGCAGCGTAGGGGGTAGCGGGGCGATCACAGATACGCAGTATTTT,CASSVGGSGAITDTQYF,TRBD2,NA,TRBV9,TRBJ2-3
TGTGCCAGCAGCCAAAGGGCAAGTTCCAGGGGTAGGGAAAAACTGTTTTTT,CASSQRASSRGREKLFF,NA,NA,TRBV3-1/TRBV3-2,TRBJ1-4
TGTGCCACCAGCAGAGATCACCGACAGGTCCTAGGGGGCTACACCTTC,CATSRDHRQVLGGYTF,NA,NA,TRBV15,TRBJ1-2
TGTGCCAGCAGCGCACAAAACATTCAGTACTTC,CASSAQNIQYF,NA,NA,TRBV7-2,TRBJ2-4
TGTGCCAACAGGGAAGCGAACACTGAAGCTTTCTTT,CANREANTEAFF,NA,NA,TRBV7-9,TRBJ1-1
TGTGCCAGTAGTATCCTGGCAGAGAACACTGAAGCTTTCTTT,CASSILAENTEAFF,NA,NA,TRBV19,TRBJ1-1
TGTGCCACCAGCAAATCGGACAGCGTCTCCTACAATGAGCAGTTCTTC,CATSKSDSVSYNEQFF,NA,few,TRBV24-1,TRBJ2-1
TGTGCCAGCAGTTCCCCAGCAGGGGGCTCTACTGAAGCTTTCTTT,CASSSPAGGSTEAFF,TRBD1,NA,TRBV6-5,TRBJ1-1
TGCGCCAGCAGCTTGGCCGGGACTTCGCGATCACCCCTCCACTTT,CASSLAGTSRSPLHF,NA,NA,TRBV5-1,TRBJ1-6
TGTGCCACCCAATGGGGGGAGACCCAGTACTTC,CATQWGETQYF,NA,NA,TRBV24-1,TRBJ2-5
TGTGCCTGGAACCCAGGGCTCAATCAGCCCCAGCATTTT,CAWNPGLNQPQHF,NA,NA,TRBV30,TRBJ1-5
TGTGCCAGCAGTCCCTCAAGCTGGGGAACTAATGAAAAACTGTTTTTT,CASSPSSWGTNEKLFF,NA,once,TRBV27,TRBJ1-4
TGTGCCAGCAGTCCTGGGACAGGGATCGGAAACACCATATATTTT,CASSPGTGIGNTIYF,TRBD1,once,TRBV5-6,TRBJ1-3
TGTGCCAGCAGTTTCAGCGCTCGGGCGGGGGGGAAATACGAGCAGTACTTC,CASSFSARAGGKYEQYF,TRBD2,NA,TRBV7-8,TRBJ2-7
TGTGCCAGCAGTTACTCGCTTACAGGATCCAGGGGACACTATGGCTACACCTTC,CASSYSLTGSRGHYGYTF,NA,NA,TRBV6-2/TRBV6-3,TRBJ1-2
TGTGCCAGCAGCTTGCCCCTTCTGGACAGGGGCCTCCCGGGCGAAAAACTGTTTTTT,CASSLPLLDRGLPGEKLFF,TRBD1,NA,TRBV5-8,TRBJ1-4
TGTGCCACCAGTGATCCGGAACCTAACTATGGCTACACCTTC,CATSDPEPNYGYTF,NA,NA,TRBV24-1,TRBJ1-2
TGTGCCAGCAGCTCCGACTCCCATGAGCAGTTCTTC,CASSSDSHEQFF,NA,NA,TRBV7-9,TRBJ2-1
TGTGCCAGCAGCCCGCAGGGAAACTATGGCTACACCTTC,CASSPQGNYGYTF,NA,NA,TRBV7-2,TRBJ1-2
TGTGCCAGCAGCTCTGACAGGGGGAGAAACACCATATATTTT,CASSSDRGRNTIYF,TRBD1,NA,TRBV7-2,TRBJ1-3
TGTGCTAGTGGTTTGGAGCGGTCAGGTTGGACAGAAGCCCCCGGGGAGCTGTTTTTT,CASGLERSGWTEAPGELFF,NA,NA,TRBV12-5,TRBJ2-2
TGTGCCACCAGTGAGTCGACAGGGGAAGAGACCCAGTACTTC,CATSESTGEETQYF,TRBD1,NA,TRBV10-3,TRBJ2-5
TGTGCCAGCAGAGAGACAGGTCAGCCCCAGCATTTT,CASRETGQPQHF,NA,many,TRBV2,TRBJ1-5
TGTGCCAGTAGACCGCTGCCGGGGGAGCTGTTTTTT,CASRPLPGELFF,NA,once,TRBV19,TRBJ2-2
TGTGCCAGCAGCCTCCCTTGGGGCGAAGCTTTCTTT,CASSLPWGEAFF,NA,NA,TRBV3-1/TRBV3-2,TRBJ1-1
TGTGCCAGCAGTTTCCGGGCAGGGGGAACAGATACGCAGTATTTT,CASSFRAGGTDTQYF,TRBD1,NA,TRBV6-5,TRBJ2-3
TGTGCCAGCAGCCCAAGACAGGGGAGGCAGCCCCAGCATTTT,CASSPRQGRQPQHF,TRBD1,NA,TRBV3-1/TRBV3-2,TRBJ1-5
TGTGCCAGCGGGGGGACAGGGGTTCGGGAGACCCAGTACTTC,CASGGTGVRETQYF,TRBD1,NA,TRBV2,TRBJ2-5
TGTGCCTGGAGTGTAGGGACTGAAGCTTTCTTT,CAWSVGTEAFF,NA,NA,TRBV30,TRBJ1-1